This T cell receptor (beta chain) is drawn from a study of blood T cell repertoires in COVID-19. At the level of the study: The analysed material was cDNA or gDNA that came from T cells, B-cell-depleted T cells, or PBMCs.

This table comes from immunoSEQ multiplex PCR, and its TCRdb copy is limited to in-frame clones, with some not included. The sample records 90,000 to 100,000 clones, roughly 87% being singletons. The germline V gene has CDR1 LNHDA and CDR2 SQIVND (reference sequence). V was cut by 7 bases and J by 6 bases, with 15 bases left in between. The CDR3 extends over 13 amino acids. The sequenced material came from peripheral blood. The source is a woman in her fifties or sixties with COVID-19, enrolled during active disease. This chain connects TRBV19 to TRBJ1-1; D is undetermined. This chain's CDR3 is CASNTVPISEAFF. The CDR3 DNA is TGTGCCAGTAATACGGTTCCTATCTCTGAAGCTTTCTTT.